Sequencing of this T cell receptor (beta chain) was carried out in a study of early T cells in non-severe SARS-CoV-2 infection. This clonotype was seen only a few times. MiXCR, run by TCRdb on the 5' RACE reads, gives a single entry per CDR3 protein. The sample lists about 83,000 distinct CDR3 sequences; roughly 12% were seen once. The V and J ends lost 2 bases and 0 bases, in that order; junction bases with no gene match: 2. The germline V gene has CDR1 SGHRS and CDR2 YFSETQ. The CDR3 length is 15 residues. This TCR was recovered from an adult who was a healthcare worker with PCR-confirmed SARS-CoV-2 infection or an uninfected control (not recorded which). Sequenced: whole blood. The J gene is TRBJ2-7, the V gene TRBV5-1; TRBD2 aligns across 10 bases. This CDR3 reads CASSLTSGNSYEQYF. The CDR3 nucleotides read TGCGCCAGCAGCTTAACTAGCGGGAACTCCTACGAGCAGTACTTC. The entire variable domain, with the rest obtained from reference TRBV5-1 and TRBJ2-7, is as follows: KAGVTQTPRYLIKTRGQQVTLSCSPISGHRSVSWYQQTPGQGLQFLFEYFSETQRNKGNFPGRFSGRQFSNSRSEMNVSTLELGDSALYLCASSLTSGNSYEQYFGPGTRLTVT.